This TCR beta chain was retrieved from a study of post-analysis software for immune sequencing data. Notes on the study in general: When the samples were clustered directly with F measure, those that had been prepared in the same batch showed strong co-clustering. Patients used about 5 TRBV segments, including TRBV5-6, TRBV5-1 and TRBV20-1, more often than controls.

Included in the TCR beta cDNA libraries were unique molecular identifiers. Researchers reported 400,000 to 550,000 cDNA molecules coming from approximately 0.95 to 9.8 million T cells. In TCRdb, the PCR reads were re-called with MiXCR into one record per CDR3 protein. The sample holds hundreds of thousands of distinct CDR3 sequences, approximately 57% seen once. V was clipped by 8 bases and J by 4 bases, with 3 bases between them. From germline, CDR1 is ENHRY and CDR2 SYGVKD. The CDR3 is made up of 9 amino acids. Regarding this clonotype: What it recognizes is unknown.

This sequence originates from a girl aged 10 to 17 with multiple sclerosis. The sample comprised blood. This chain uses TRBV10-3 with TRBJ2-7; no firm D call. The CDR3 loop is CAIAYEQYF. In DNA, the CDR3 is TGTGCCATCGCGTACGAGCAGTACTTC.